This T cell receptor (beta chain) was sequenced in a study of T cells in Graves' hyperthyroidism and ophthalmopathy. Study as a whole: Peripheral blood was collected at initial diagnosis, before any treatment.

Whole-study findings and limits: Ophthalmopathy, as predicted by the model, came a median around 6.7 months after the prediction. In blood, most of the thyroid clonotypes expanded above 0.001 were also present.

This clonotype was found many times. Its target is not known. Using RNA transcripts as the source, TCR beta CDR3 regions were amplified. RT-PCR in the first round (using the HTBI primer set) targeted the TCR CDR3. MiXCR, run by TCRdb on the multiplex PCR reads, gives a single entry per CDR3 protein. This sample carries a few hundred thousand distinct CDR3 sequences, approximately 17% of them seen once, and the ten largest clones take roughly 18%. Germline values: CDR1 MNHEY, CDR2 SVGEGT. V was trimmed by 0 bases and J by 4 bases, leaving 10 bases between them. The CDR3 is 15 amino acids. Sequenced input: blood. The TCR originated in a woman aged 18 to 35 with Graves' ophthalmopathy. This chain joins TRBV6-2 or TRBV6-3 and TRBJ1-5; D not certain. The CDR3 DNA follows: TGTGCCAGCAGTTACTCGAGAGCGGCGAATCAGCCCCAGCATTTT. Encoded protein: CASSYSRAANQPQHF.